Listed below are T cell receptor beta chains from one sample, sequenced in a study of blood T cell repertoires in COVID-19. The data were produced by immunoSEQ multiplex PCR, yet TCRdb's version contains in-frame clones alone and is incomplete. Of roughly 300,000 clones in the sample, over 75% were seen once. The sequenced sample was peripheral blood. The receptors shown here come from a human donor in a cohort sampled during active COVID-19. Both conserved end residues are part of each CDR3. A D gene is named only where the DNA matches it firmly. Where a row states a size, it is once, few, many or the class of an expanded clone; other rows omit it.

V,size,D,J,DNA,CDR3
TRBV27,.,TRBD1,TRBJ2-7,TGTGCCAGCAGAACTGACAGGGCGTCTAACTACGAGCAGTACTTC,CASRTDRASNYEQYF
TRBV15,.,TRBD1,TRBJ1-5,TGTGCCACCAGCAGAGGACAGGGCCGAGATCAGCCCCAGCATTTT,CATSRGQGRDQPQHF
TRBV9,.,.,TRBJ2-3,TGTGCCAGCAGCGTAGGGACGGTCCCGGGGGATACGCAGTATTTT,CASSVGTVPGDTQYF
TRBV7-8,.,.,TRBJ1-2,TGTGCCAGCAGCTTTAGCTTCAGTGGGGGCCGGAATGGCTACACCTTC,CASSFSFSGGRNGYTF
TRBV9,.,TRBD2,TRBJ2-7,TGTGCCAGCAGCGTAGCTCAGGGACTATCCTACGAGCAGTACTTC,CASSVAQGLSYEQYF
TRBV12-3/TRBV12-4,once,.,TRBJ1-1,TGTGCCAGCAGCATGCCAGGCACTGAAGCTTTCTTT,CASSMPGTEAFF
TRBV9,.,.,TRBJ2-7,TGTGCCAGCAGCGTAGGTAACGGCATGGGCCTCGAGCAGTACTTC,CASSVGNGMGLEQYF
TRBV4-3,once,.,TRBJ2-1,TGCGCCAGCAGCCAAGGAGCCAATGAGCAGTTCTTC,CASSQGANEQFF
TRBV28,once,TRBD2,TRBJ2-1,TGTGCCAGCACTCAGGCGGGAGAATATCGCGATGAGCAGTTCTTC,CASTQAGEYRDEQFF
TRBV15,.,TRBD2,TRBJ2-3,TGTGCCACCAGCAGATTGGGGCGGGAGACAGATACGCAGTATTTT,CATSRLGRETDTQYF
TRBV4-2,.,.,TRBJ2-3,TGTGCCAGCAGCCAGAGGAGCAACGGCCCAGATACGCAGTATTTT,CASSQRSNGPDTQYF
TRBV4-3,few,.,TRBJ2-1,TGCGCCAGCAGCCGCGGACGTGGGGCTGCCCGTGAGCAGTTCTTC,CASSRGRGAAREQFF
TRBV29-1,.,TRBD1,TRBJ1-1,TGCAGCGTTCGGACAGGCGGGAGGACTGAAGCTTTCTTT,CSVRTGGRTEAFF
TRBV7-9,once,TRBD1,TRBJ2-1,TGTGCCAGCAGCGAGGGACAGGGGTTGGATGAGCAGTTCTTC,CASSEGQGLDEQFF
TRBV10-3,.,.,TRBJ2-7,TGTGCCATCAGTGATTGGGAGGAGCCCTACGAGCAGTACTTC,CAISDWEEPYEQYF
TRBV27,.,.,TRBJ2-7,TGTGCCAGCAGAAATCTCTCCGAAACAAAATACTACGAGCAGTACTTC,CASRNLSETKYYEQYF
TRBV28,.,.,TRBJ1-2,TGTGCCAGCACCAGGGACTACTATGGCTACACCTTC,CASTRDYYGYTF
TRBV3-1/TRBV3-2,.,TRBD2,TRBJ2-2,TGTGCCAGCAGCCCTCTAGCGGGCCCAAGGGGGGAGCTGTTTTTT,CASSPLAGPRGELFF
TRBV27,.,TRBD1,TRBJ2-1,TGTGCCAGCAGGTCCGGGACAGTGGGATACAATGAGCAGTTCTTC,CASRSGTVGYNEQFF
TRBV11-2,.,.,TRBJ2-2,TGTGCTAGCTACACCGTGGCAGGCCCGACCGGGGAGCTGTTTTTT,CASYTVAGPTGELFF
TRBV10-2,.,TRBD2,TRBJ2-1,TGCGCCAGCAGTGACCCTAGCGGGAGCTCCTACAATGAGCAGTTCTTC,CASSDPSGSSYNEQFF
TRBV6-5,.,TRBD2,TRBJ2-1,TGTGCCAGCAGAGCCGGGACTAGCGGAAACAATGAGCAGTTCTTC,CASRAGTSGNNEQFF
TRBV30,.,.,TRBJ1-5,TGTGCCTGGAGTTCGGGGAGCAATCAGCCCCAGCATTTT,CAWSSGSNQPQHF
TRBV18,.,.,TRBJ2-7,TGTGCCAGCTCACCATTCGGGAGCAATTACGAGCAGTACTTC,CASSPFGSNYEQYF
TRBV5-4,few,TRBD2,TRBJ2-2,TGTGCCAGCAGCTTGGAAGCGGGAGGGGCCGGGGAGCTGTTTTTT,CASSLEAGGAGELFF
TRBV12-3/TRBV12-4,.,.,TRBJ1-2,TGTGCCAGCAGGGCAGGGGTTGGCTATGGCTACACCTTC,CASRAGVGYGYTF
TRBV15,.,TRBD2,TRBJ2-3,TGTGCCACTACCCTAGCGGGAATGGATACGCAGTATTTT,CATTLAGMDTQYF
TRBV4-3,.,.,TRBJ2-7,TGCGCCAGCAGCCAAGAATTGGGGGCGCCGTACGAGCAGTACTTC,CASSQELGAPYEQYF
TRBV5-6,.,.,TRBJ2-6,TGTGCCAGCAGCTTGGCATCCGGGGCTGGGGCCAACGTCCTGACTTTC,CASSLASGAGANVLTF
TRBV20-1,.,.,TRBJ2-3,TGCAGTGCTACCTCCACAGATACGCAGTATTTT,CSATSTDTQYF
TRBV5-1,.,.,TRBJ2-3,TGCGCCAGCAGCTTGGTTGGGACTCAGCAGTATTTT,CASSLVGTQQYF
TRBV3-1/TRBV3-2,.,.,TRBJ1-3,TGTGCCAGTGGGACTGCAGGAAACACCATATATTTT,CASGTAGNTIYF
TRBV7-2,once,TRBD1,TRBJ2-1,TGTGCCAGCAGCCTGACTACAGGGGGCACCCACAATGAGCAGTTCTTC,CASSLTTGGTHNEQFF
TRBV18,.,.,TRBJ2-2,TGTGCCAGCTCAGCGCAGACAGGCAGGGAGCTGTTTTTT,CASSAQTGRELFF
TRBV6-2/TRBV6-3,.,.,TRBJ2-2,TGTGCCAGCAGTTACCAACTAGGCTTCAGCGGGGAGCTGTTTTTT,CASSYQLGFSGELFF
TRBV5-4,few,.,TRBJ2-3,TGTGCCAGCAGTGGGGACACTGTGAGGCACTATTTT,CASSGDTVRHYF
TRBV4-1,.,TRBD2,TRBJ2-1,TGCGCCAGCAGCCAAGTGAAGTCGCGGGAGTACTACAATGAGCAGTTCTTC,CASSQVKSREYYNEQFF